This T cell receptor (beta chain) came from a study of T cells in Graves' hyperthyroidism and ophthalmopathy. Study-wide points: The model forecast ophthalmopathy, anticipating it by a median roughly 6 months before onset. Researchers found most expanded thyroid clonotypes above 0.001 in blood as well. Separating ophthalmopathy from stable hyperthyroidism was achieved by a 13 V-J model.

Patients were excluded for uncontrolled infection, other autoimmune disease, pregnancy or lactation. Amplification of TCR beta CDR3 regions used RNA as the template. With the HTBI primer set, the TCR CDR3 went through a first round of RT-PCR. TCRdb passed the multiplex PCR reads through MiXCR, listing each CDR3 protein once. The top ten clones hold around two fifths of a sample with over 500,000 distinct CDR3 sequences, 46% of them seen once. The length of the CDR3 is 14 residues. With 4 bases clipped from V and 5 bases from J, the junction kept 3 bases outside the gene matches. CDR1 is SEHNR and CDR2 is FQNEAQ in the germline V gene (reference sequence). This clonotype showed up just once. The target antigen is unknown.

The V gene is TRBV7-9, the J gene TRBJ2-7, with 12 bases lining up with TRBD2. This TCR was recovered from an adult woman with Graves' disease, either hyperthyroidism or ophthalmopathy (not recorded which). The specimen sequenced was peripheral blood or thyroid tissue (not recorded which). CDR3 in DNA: TGTGCCAGCAGCTACCTAGCGGGAGGGGACGAGCAGTACTTC. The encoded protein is CASSYLAGGDEQYF. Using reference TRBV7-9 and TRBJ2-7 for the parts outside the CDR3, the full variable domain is DTGVSQNPRHKITKRGQNVTFRCDPISEHNRLYWYRQTLGQGPEFLTYFQNEAQLEKSRLLSDRFSAERPKGSFSTLEIQRTEQGDSAMYLCASSYLAGGDEQYFGPGTRLTVT.